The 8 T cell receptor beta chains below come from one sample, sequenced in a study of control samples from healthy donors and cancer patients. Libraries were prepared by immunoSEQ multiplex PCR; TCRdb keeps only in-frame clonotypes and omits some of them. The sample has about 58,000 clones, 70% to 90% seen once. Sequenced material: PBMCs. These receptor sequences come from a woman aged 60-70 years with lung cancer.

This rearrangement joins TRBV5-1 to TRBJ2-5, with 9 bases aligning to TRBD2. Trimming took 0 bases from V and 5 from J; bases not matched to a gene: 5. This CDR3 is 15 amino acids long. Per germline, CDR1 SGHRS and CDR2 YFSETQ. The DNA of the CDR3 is TGCGCCAGCAGCTTGGGGCGGGGGGGCGTCGAGACCCAGTACTTC. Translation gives CASSLGRGGVETQYF.

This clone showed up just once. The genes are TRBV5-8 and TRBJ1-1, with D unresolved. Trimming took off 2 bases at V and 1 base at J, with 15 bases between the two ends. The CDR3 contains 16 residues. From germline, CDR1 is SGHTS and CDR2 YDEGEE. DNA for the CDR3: TGTGCCAGCAGCTTCTTAGCCCTCCGACAGAACACTGAAGCTTTCTTT. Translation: CASSFLALRQNTEAFF.

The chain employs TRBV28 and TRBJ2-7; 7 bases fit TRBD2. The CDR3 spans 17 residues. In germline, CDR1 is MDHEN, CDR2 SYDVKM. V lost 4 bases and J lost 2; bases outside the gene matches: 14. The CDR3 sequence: CASSSYRGPGRAYEQYF. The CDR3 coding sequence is TGTGCCAGCAGTTCATACCGGGGTCCAGGGAGGGCCTACGAGCAGTACTTC.

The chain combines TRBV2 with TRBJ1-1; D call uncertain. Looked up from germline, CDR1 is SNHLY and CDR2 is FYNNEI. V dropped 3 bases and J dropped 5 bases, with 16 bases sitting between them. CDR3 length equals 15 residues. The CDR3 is CASSDPGSLGTEAFF. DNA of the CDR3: TGTGCCAGCAGTGATCCGGGCTCTCTGGGGACTGAAGCTTTCTTT.

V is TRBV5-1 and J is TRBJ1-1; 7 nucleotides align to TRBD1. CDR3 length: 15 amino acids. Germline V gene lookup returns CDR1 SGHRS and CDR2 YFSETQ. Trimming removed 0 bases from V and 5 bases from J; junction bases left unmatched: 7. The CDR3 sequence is CASSLGQGLRTEAFF. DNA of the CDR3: TGCGCCAGCAGCTTGGGACAGGGATTGAGAACTGAAGCTTTCTTT.

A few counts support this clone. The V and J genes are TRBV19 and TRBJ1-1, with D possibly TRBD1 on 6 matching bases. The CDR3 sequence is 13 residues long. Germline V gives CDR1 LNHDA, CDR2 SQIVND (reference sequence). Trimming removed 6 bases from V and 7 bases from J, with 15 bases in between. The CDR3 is CASSLTTGIEAFF. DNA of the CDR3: TGTGCCAGTAGCCTCACAACAGGGATTGAAGCTTTCTTT.

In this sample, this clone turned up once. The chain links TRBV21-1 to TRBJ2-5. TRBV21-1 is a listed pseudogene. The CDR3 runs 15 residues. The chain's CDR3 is CASSKRGRIQETQYF. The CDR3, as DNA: TGTGCCAGCAGCAAAAGGGGGAGGATCCAAGAGACCCAGTACTTC.

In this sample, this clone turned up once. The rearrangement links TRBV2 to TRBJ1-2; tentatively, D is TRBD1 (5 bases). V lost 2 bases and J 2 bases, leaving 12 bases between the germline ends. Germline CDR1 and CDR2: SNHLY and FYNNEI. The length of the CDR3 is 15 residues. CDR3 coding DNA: TGTGCCAGCAGTGAAAGTCGGGGACGCAACTATGGCTACACCTTC. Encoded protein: CASSESRGRNYGYTF.